Sequencing of this T cell receptor beta chain was carried out in a study of beta chain features in type 1 diabetes. The entirety of the isolated RNA underwent reverse transcription, so expressed TCRB transcripts were sequenced. Using immunoSEQ multiplex PCR, the repertoire was profiled, and TCRdb retains in-frame clones only, with some absent. The sample holds 200,000 to 300,000 clones; about a fifth are singletons and the top ten take 0.028%. About this clone itself: No antigen is known for it.

After removal of 0 bases from V and 3 bases from J, the junction contained 4 bases not matched to a gene. This CDR3 has 16 residues. The germline V gene has CDR1 LGHNA and CDR2 YNFKEQ. Study results and caveats: A pattern of fewer insertions and more deletions at VDJ junctions was seen in type 1 diabetes patients. A moderate, significant TCRB CDR3 shortening appeared in type 1 diabetes across four CD4+ subsets.

CD4+ naive, central memory, regulatory and stem cell-like memory cells were sorted via CD45RO/CCR7/CD25/CD127/CD95/CD27. Sorting produced populations that all topped 95% purity. The chain joins TRBV4-2 to TRBJ2-1, with 8 positions matching TRBD2. Sequenced input: naive CD4+ T cells from blood. The receptor's source is a woman aged 40 to 49 with type 1 diabetes. The CDR3 loop is CASSQDLGRVYNEQFF. The CDR3 bases are TGTGCCAGCAGCCAAGATCTCGGGAGGGTCTACAATGAGCAGTTCTTC.